One and the same sample provided the 10 T cell receptor beta chains below, sequenced in a study of shared clonotypes between healthy human individuals. The table came from immunoSEQ multiplex PCR; TCRdb's copy has only in-frame clones and leaves some out. The repertoire holds fewer than 650,000 clones, with 76% as singletons. Sequencing was performed on PBMCs. Receptors originate from a woman in her thirties or forties in good health. Some clones in this sample may be carry-over from other donors' samples.

The V call is TRBV30, the J call TRBJ1-1; a weak D match, TRBD1 (5 bases). CDR3 size: 14 residues. V gave up 2 bases and J gave up 4 bases, with 14 bases separating them. CDR1 and CDR2 (germline): GTSNPN, SVGIG (reference sequence). CDR3 bases: TGTGCCTGGAGTCCTGGGGGTTTGGGCACTGAAGCTTTCTTT. Translation: CAWSPGGLGTEAFF.

The V and J genes are TRBV18 and TRBJ1-1, with 9 bases matching TRBD1. Unmatched junction bases numbered 4, after V lost 4 bases and J lost 1 base. Germline V gene sequence: CDR1 KGHSH, CDR2 LQKENI. The CDR3 has 15 amino acids. CDR3 in amino acids: CASSQRTGENTEAFF. The CDR3 coding sequence is TGTGCCAGCTCACAACGGACAGGGGAGAACACTGAAGCTTTCTTT.

Here the CDR3 reads CASSRDLSNQPQHF. CDR3 bases: TGTGCCAGCAGCAGAGATCTAAGCAATCAGCCCCAGCATTTT. V is TRBV6-5 and J is TRBJ1-5; D gene uncertain. V lost 6 bases and J 1 base, leaving 10 bases between the germline ends. CDR1 MNHEY and CDR2 SVGAGI come from the germline V gene. The CDR3 loop spans 14 amino acids.

This clone was observed once. At the DNA level, this CDR3 is encoded by other sequences in the same sample as well. The genes are TRBV28 and TRBJ1-4; no reliable D call. The length of the CDR3 is 15 residues. V lost 3 bases to trimming and J lost 0 bases, with 8 bases between them. Germline CDR1 MDHEN, CDR2 SYDVKM. This CDR3 is CASSFGGATNEKLFF. The CDR3 DNA reads as TGTGCCAGCAGTTTTGGAGGAGCAACTAATGAAAAACTGTTTTTT.

This clone has just a few counts. The chain combines TRBV6-6 with TRBJ2-7, with D possibly being TRBD2 (5 bases). The CDR3 covers 14 residues. Trimming pared 6 bases from V and 2 bases from J, leaving 14 bases between. CDR1 MNHNY and CDR2 SVGAGI come from the germline V gene (reference sequence). The CDR3 here is CASSPLERPYEQYF. DNA of the CDR3: TGTGCCAGCAGCCCACTAGAACGGCCCTACGAGCAGTACTTC.

The chain employs TRBV7-8 and TRBJ2-7; D remains ambiguous. V was clipped by 5 bases and J by 1 base, with 9 bases between them. There are 13 residues in the CDR3. Germline V gene lookup returns CDR1 SGHVS and CDR2 FQNEAQ. CDR3 protein: CASSLGISYEQYF. As DNA, the CDR3 is TGTGCCAGCAGCCTAGGGATATCCTACGAGCAGTACTTC.

This clone occurred once. CDR3 in DNA: TGTGCCAGCAGTGAAGTGACAGTAGGAAAAGAGACCCAGTACTTC. Its translation: CASSEVTVGKETQYF. The chain links TRBV25-1 to TRBJ2-5; D is perhaps TRBD1 (5 bases). V lost 2 bases to trimming and J lost 3 bases, with 13 bases between them. CDR1 MGHDK and CDR2 SYGVNS come from the germline V gene. This CDR3 has 15 residues. Full variable domain (outside the CDR3, taken from reference TRBV25-1 and TRBJ2-5): EADIYQTPRYLVIGTGKKITLECSQTMGHDKMYWYQQDPGMELHLIHYSYGVNSTEKGDLSSESTVSRIRTEHFPLTLESARPSHTSQYLCASSEVTVGKETQYFGPGTRLLVL.

This clone was recorded only once. The V call is TRBV7-8, the J call TRBJ1-3, with D hard to call. The germline V gene has CDR1 SGHVS and CDR2 FQNEAQ. Trimming removed 1 base at V and 2 bases at J, with 9 bases between. The length of the CDR3 is 15 residues. The CDR3 is CASSLEYTPGNTIYF. DNA for the CDR3: TGTGCCAGCAGCTTAGAGTATACCCCTGGAAACACCATATATTTT.

This clone was recorded once. V usage is TRBV15 and J usage is TRBJ1-2; no definite D call. The germline V gene encodes CDR1 LNHNV and CDR2 YYDKDF (reference sequence). V shed 1 base and J shed 2 bases, with 20 bases lying between them. CDR3 length: 18 amino acids. Written as DNA, the CDR3 is TGTGCCACCAGCAGAGTTTTTGTTGAGTTCGCTAGGAACTATGGCTACACCTTC. Amino acid sequence: CATSRVFVEFARNYGYTF. Supplemented by reference TRBV15 and TRBJ1-2, the full variable domain reads DAMVIQNPRYQVTQFGKPVTLSCSQTLNHNVMYWYQQKSSQAPKLLFHYYDKDFNNEADTPDNFQSRRPNTSFCFLDIRSPGLGDTAMYLCATSRVFVEFARNYGYTFGSGTRLTVV.

A note on this clone: Being one base from a much bigger clone, this may be a read error. The chain uses TRBV28 and TRBJ1-1, with D perhaps TRBD1 (5 bases). This CDR3 spans 13 amino acids. Germline CDR1 is MDHEN and CDR2 is SYDVKM. The V gene lost 6 bases and the J gene lost 4 bases, with 12 bases spanning the gap. The CDR3 DNA is TGTGCCAGCAGAGGGGTGATGACCACTGAAGCTTTCTTT. It encodes CASRGVMTTEAFF.